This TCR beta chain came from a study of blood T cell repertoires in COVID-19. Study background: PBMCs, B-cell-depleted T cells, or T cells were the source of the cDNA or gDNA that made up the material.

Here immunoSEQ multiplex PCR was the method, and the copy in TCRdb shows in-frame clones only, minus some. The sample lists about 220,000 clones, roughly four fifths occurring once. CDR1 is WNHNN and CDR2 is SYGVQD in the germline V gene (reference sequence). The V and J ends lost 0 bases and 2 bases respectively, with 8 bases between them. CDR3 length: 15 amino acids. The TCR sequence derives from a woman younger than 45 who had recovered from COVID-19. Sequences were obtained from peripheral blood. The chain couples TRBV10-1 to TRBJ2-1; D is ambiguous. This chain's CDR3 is CASSESIAAYNEQFF. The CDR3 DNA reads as TGCGCCAGCAGTGAGTCGATCGCAGCCTACAATGAGCAGTTCTTC.